The next 12 T cell receptor beta chains were all read from a single sample in a study of identical twins. MiXCR, applied by TCRdb to the 5' RACE reads, yields one record per CDR3 protein. This table has about 920,000 distinct CDR3 sequences, around an eighth appearing once. These data were also reused for a study on yellow fever vaccine responses in identical twins.

Sequenced input: PBMCs. The receptor set was obtained from a woman aged 18-35 years in good health.

This clonotype turned up a few times. The CDR3 loop reads CASSVRDRVKEKLFF. CDR3 sequence (DNA): TGTGCCAGCAGCGTCCGGGACAGGGTCAAAGAAAAACTGTTTTTT. This chain uses TRBV11-2 with TRBJ1-4; 9 nucleotides agree with TRBD1. The CDR3 consists of 15 residues. The V gene end was trimmed by 5 bases and the J gene end by 8 bases; junction bases not matched to a gene: 9. Germline lookup yields CDR1 SGHAT and CDR2 FQNNGV. Based on the CDR3 plus reference TRBV11-2 and TRBJ1-4, the full variable domain is EAGVAQSPRYKIIEKRQSVAFWCNPISGHATLYWYQQILGQGPKLLIQFQNNGVVDDSQLPKDRFSAERLKGVDSTLKIQPAKLEDSAVYLCASSVRDRVKEKLFFGSGTQLSVL.

The rearrangement joins TRBV10-3 to TRBJ1-5; D not resolved. This CDR3 region has 14 residues. The ends were cut back, 5 bases at V and 3 bases at J, with 11 bases in the middle. Germline V CDR1 and CDR2: ENHRY, SYGVKD. The CDR3 region is CAISRSEINQPQHF. The DNA of the CDR3 is TGTGCCATCAGTCGGTCGGAGATCAATCAGCCCCAGCATTTT.

This chain uses TRBV28 with TRBJ2-3; 9 bases fit TRBD2. V lost 4 bases and J lost 4; bases outside the gene matches: 6. Germline-derived CDR1 and CDR2 are MDHEN and SYDVKM. This CDR3 region has 15 residues. The CDR3 DNA sequence: TGTGCCAGCAGTTGGCTAGCGGGAACCTCAGATACGCAGTATTTT. This encodes CASSWLAGTSDTQYF. Full variable domain (remainder filled in from reference TRBV28 and TRBJ2-3): DVKVTQSSRYLVKRTGEKVFLECVQDMDHENMFWYRQDPGLGLRLIYFSYDVKMKEKGDIPEGYSVSREKKERFSLILESASTNQTSMYLCASSWLAGTSDTQYFGPGTRLTVL.

This clonotype has more than one count but fewer than ten. The V gene is TRBV7-9, the J gene TRBJ2-3; TRBD2 agrees at 8 bases. Trimming cost V 1 base and J 3 bases; bases outside gene matches: 6. Germline V gene lookup returns CDR1 SEHNR and CDR2 FQNEAQ (reference sequence). CDR3 length equals 16 residues. Here the CDR3 DNA reads TGTGCCAGCAGCTTAGTTAGCGGGAATCCTACAGATACGCAGTATTTT. This sequence encodes CASSLVSGNPTDTQYF. The whole variable domain, remainder taken from reference TRBV7-9 and TRBJ2-3, is DTGVSQNPRHKITKRGQNVTFRCDPISEHNRLYWYRQTLGQGPEFLTYFQNEAQLEKSRLLSDRFSAERPKGSFSTLEIQRTEQGDSAMYLCASSLVSGNPTDTQYFGPGTRLTVL.

This clonotype was recorded at least ten times. J is TRBJ2-2 and V is TRBV29-1, with D unclear. CDR1 SQVTM and CDR2 ANQGSEA come from the germline V gene. This CDR3 region has 11 residues. V lost 4 bases to trimming and J lost 5 bases, with 5 bases between them. The CDR3 sequence is CSVAETGELFF. CDR3 nucleotide sequence: TGCAGCGTTGCAGAAACCGGGGAGCTGTTTTTT.

In this sample, this clonotype turned up a few times. The genes are TRBV15 and TRBJ2-5; TRBD1 or TRBD2 may be the D gene (5 bases each). Trimming took 3 bases from V and 2 from J, leaving 7 bases between them. The CDR3 covers 13 residues. From germline, CDR1 is LNHNV and CDR2 YYDKDF (reference sequence). DNA of the CDR3: TGTGCCACCAGCAGGTGGGGGCAAGAGACCCAGTACTTC. Translated, it gives CATSRWGQETQYF. Full variable domain (remainder filled in from reference TRBV15 and TRBJ2-5): DAMVIQNPRYQVTQFGKPVTLSCSQTLNHNVMYWYQQKSSQAPKLLFHYYDKDFNNEADTPDNFQSRRPNTSFCFLDIRSPGLGDTAMYLCATSRWGQETQYFGPGTRLLVL.

This clonotype was picked up many times. This chain uses TRBV12-3 or TRBV12-4 with TRBJ2-2, with a tentative D call TRBD1 (5 bases). This CDR3 is 12 amino acids long. V was shortened by 11 bases and J by 10 bases, with 17 bases between the two germline ends. The CDR3 nucleotides read TGTGCCGTTGAGGCAGGGATCTCGGAGCTGTTTTTT. This encodes CAVEAGISELFF.

This clonotype was recorded at least ten times. This sequence joins TRBV24-1 and TRBJ2-1, with D maybe TRBD2 (6 bases). The CDR3 runs 14 residues. Germline lookup yields CDR1 KGHDR and CDR2 SFDVKD. Trimming left V 0 bases short and J 5 bases short, with 7 bases between. The CDR3 nucleotides read TGTGCCACCAGTGATTTGTGGGGGGACAATGAGCAGTTCTTC. This sequence encodes CATSDLWGDNEQFF.

This clonotype was counted between two and nine times. The rearrangement joins TRBV12-3 or TRBV12-4 to TRBJ1-6; no clear D. The CDR3 covers 14 residues. The V end was cut by 1 base, the J end by 4 bases, with 5 bases between. CDR3 in amino acids: CASSLGRYNSPLHF. CDR3 DNA sequence: TGTGCCAGCAGTTTAGGTCGATATAATTCACCCCTCCACTTT.

A few counts support this clonotype. The rearrangement joins TRBV29-1 to TRBJ2-5, with TRBD1 matching over 7 bases. J was trimmed by 5 bases and V by 1 base; bases with no gene match: 4. The CDR3 totals 13 residues. Germline-derived CDR1 and CDR2 are SQVTM and ANQGSEA. CDR3 region: CSVEGQGGETQYF. The CDR3 DNA sequence: TGCAGCGTTGAAGGACAGGGCGGGGAGACCCAGTACTTC.

A few counts support this clonotype. The V call is TRBV12-3 or TRBV12-4, the J call TRBJ2-1; 9 bases are shared with TRBD1. The CDR3 totals 14 residues. Germline trimming cut 6 bases from V and 6 bases from J; bases unmatched to any gene: 6. The CDR3 loop is CASSRPTGGNEQFF. In DNA form, the CDR3 reads TGTGCCAGCAGCCGCCCGACAGGGGGCAATGAGCAGTTCTTC.

Ten or more counts support this clonotype. The rearrangement links TRBV20-1 to TRBJ2-2; 7 bases fit TRBD1. Losses at the gene ends were 3 bases for V and 3 bases for J; bases not matched to a gene: 4. Germline CDR1 reads DFQATT; CDR2 reads SNEGSKA (reference sequence). CDR3 length: 14 residues. The CDR3 nucleotides read TGCAGTGCTAGCCGGGACAGAGACACCGGGGAGCTGTTTTTT. Protein: CSASRDRDTGELFF.